This T cell receptor (beta chain) was found in a study of shared clonotypes between healthy human individuals (dated by TCRdb to about 2020). General notes on the study: A couple of women and a few men aged 18 to 49 years were included in the cohort. To estimate repertoire size and how much clonotypes are shared between individuals, the study performed deep sequencing of blood TCR repertoires from five healthy adults. For each donor, CD4 naive and CD4 memory were each given three plates, CD8 naive was given two plates, and CD8 memory was given one plate. Per donor, leukapheresis produced somewhere between about 0.9 and 10 billion PBMCs. To increase sequencing depth and limit assay-specific biases, TCR repertoire library preparation and sequencing were carried out by different laboratories using diverse techniques.

This clone was seen just once. Its antigen has not been determined. No base qualities exist here, and no much larger clone lies one base off it. The research as a whole found: Sharing across several donors was observed for roughly 5.4% of naive CD4, 3% to 4% of naive CD8, 2% to 2.5% of memory CD4, and around 0.4% of memory CD8 clonotypes. Only blood was sampled, and tissue TCR repertoires likely differ from those in blood. Higher generation probabilities were observed for clonotypes shared by all four sorted-subset donors than for non-shared clonotypes. Rarefaction of sorted-subset datasets indicated incomplete sequencing despite the large sequencing depth. Pairwise subsampling indicated that sequencing depth was expected to affect the degree of clonotype sharing among donors. Larger estimated clonotype richness was generally found for naive subsets than for memory subsets. Because the study included only a small number of donors, the genetic and exposure-history diversity represented was limited.

CD8 naive samples were obtained by positive selection for CCR7 among CD45RO-negative cells, yielding a CD45RA+CCR7+ population from which TemRA cells were excluded. The donors were healthy, HIV-negative adults with no recently reported acute infections or vaccinations. All donors were Caucasian adults living in Nashville, Tennessee, USA. After blood collection by leukapheresis, PBMCs were isolated using Ficoll-Histopaque density gradient centrifugation and then cryopreserved in the vapor phase of liquid nitrogen. Purity and quantity of every magnetically sorted T cell population were checked by analytical flow cytometry. Genomic DNA was isolated from every sorted fraction and measured by UV absorbance on a Nanodrop 2000c. TCR CDR3 regions were amplified from genomic DNA by multiplex PCR using the deep immunoSEQ assay. Extracted genomic DNA from each cell subset was spread evenly across all wells of several immunoSEQ 96-well plates, with each plate serving as a replicate. For sorted subsets, each replicate PCR was loaded with about 0.2 ug genomic DNA, equivalent to some 27,000 T cell genomes. The purified libraries were quantified using a Qubit 3.0 fluorometer, sized with a Bioanalyzer 2100, and then quantified again using the KAPA Library Quantification kit. Every immunoSEQ 96-well plate was sequenced on a dedicated single-read 150-cycle Illumina NextSeq 550 flow cell. In the paper's pipeline: Because only junctional sequences without quality scores were contained in the immunoSEQ output, filtering matching that applied to full-length reads could not be performed. Sequences were annotated with PyIR, a Python wrapper for IgBLAST v1.9, and V/J genes and CDR3 were assigned using IMGT germline references. Reads were filtered out if the reads had weak V/J assignments (E-value above 1e-6), no CDR3, stop codons, out-of-frame junctions, or ambiguous translated residues. V3J clonotypes were defined by identical inferred V gene, J gene, and CDR3 amino acid sequence. The percentage overlap between two repertoires was calculated by dividing the number of shared unique clonotypes by the size of the smaller repertoire. RTK rarefaction, the Chao1 estimator, and Recon v2.1 estimates of unobserved clonotypes were used to assess repertoire richness. For all TCRbeta clonotypes obtained by the gDNA method from a handful of donors, generation probabilities were computed with OLGA. TCRdb retrieved this table from immuneACCESS and kept in-frame rearrangements only. Not all clones are present; in checked studies, unresolved V genes account for under half, and no reason is known for the remainder. The V and J calls and clone size were taken over from that table, and D and trimming were inferred from the DNA. The sample records around 1,900,000 clones, just over 90% of which are singletons. About 1.7% of the sample is in the top ten clones.

Input material: naive CD8+ T cells from PBMCs. The cell subset or site label on this specimen signifies: CD45RA+CCR7+. This clonotype originated in a man in his late teens or twenties in good health. Some clones in this sample may be carry-over from other donors' samples.

The CDR3 protein sequence reads: CASSFGTDNYGYTF. The bases are TGTGCCAGCAGCTTTGGGACGGACAACTATGGCTACACCTTC. The V gene is TRBV7-9 and the J gene is TRBJ1-2; a tentative D match to TRBD1 spans 5 bases. Reading the germline V gene (reference sequence) gives CDR1 SEHNR and CDR2 FQNEAQ. A distance of 10 bases separates the germline ends of V and J, which lose 3 bases and 2 bases respectively. The CDR3, cysteine through phenylalanine, is 14 amino acids long. The DNA shown is the 42-base CDR3, in frame from base 1. The full variable domain, completed from the reference TRBV7-9 and TRBJ1-2 proteins outside the CDR3, reads DTGVSQNPRHKITKRGQNVTFRCDPISEHNRLYWYRQTLGQGPEFLTYFQNEAQLEKSRLLSDRFSAERPKGSFSTLEIQRTEQGDSAMYLCASSFGTDNYGYTFGSGTRLTVV.